Below are 27 T cell receptor beta chains sequenced from a single sample in a study of T cell responses to AZD1222 COVID-19 vaccine. Using immunoSEQ multiplex PCR, the repertoire was profiled, and TCRdb retains in-frame clones only, with some absent. Altogether 130,000 or so clones are present, 85% to 90% being singletons, with the ten largest covering more than 10%. The sample consisted of peripheral blood, taken on day 0 of AZD1222 vaccination. The receptors originated from an adult in good health.

This rearrangement joins TRBV2 to TRBJ1-3, with D perhaps matching TRBD1 (6 bases). The CDR3 length is 16 residues. The ends were cut back, 3 bases at V and 4 bases at J, with 16 bases in the middle. Germline CDR1 SNHLY, CDR2 FYNNEI. CDR3 residues: CASSDWQGQKGNTIYF. Written as DNA, the CDR3 is TGTGCCAGCAGTGACTGGCAGGGGCAGAAAGGAAACACCATATATTTT.

The rearrangement joins TRBV5-8 to TRBJ2-5; D gene uncertain. The length of the CDR3 is 14 residues. Germline CDR1 SGHTS, CDR2 YDEGEE. The V end lost 4 bases, the J end lost 1 base, and 11 bases lay between the germline ends. CDR3 residues: CASSGGSSQETQYF. The CDR3 DNA reads TGTGCCAGCAGCGGCGGAAGCAGCCAAGAGACCCAGTACTTC.

In this sample, this clone turned up once. The chain employs TRBV18 and TRBJ1-6; D gene ambiguous. CDR1 and CDR2 (germline): KGHSH, LQKENI. V was shortened by 6 bases and J by 7 bases, with 10 bases between the two germline ends. The CDR3 runs to 13 residues. This chain's CDR3 is CASSPRENSPLHF. CDR3 DNA: TGTGCCAGCTCGCCAAGAGAGAATTCACCCCTCCACTTT. Using reference TRBV18 and TRBJ1-6 for the parts outside the CDR3, the full variable domain is NAGVMQNPRHLVRRRGQEARLRCSPMKGHSHVYWYRQLPEEGLKFMVYLQKENIIDESGMPKERFSAEFPKEGPSILRIQQVVRGDSAAYFCASSPRENSPLHFGNGTRLTVT.

The gene calls are TRBV5-1 and TRBJ1-1; 7 bases map to TRBD1. Germline assignment: CDR1 SGHRS and CDR2 YFSETQ. The length of the CDR3 is 17 residues. V shed 5 bases and J 0 bases; nucleotides not matched to a gene: 13. The CDR3, as DNA: TGCGCCAGCAGTCCGACAGGGTCGAGGTTGTTGAACACTGAAGCTTTCTTT. Encoded protein: CASSPTGSRLLNTEAFF.

This chain connects TRBV7-9 to TRBJ1-6; perhaps TRBD1 as D (5 bases). From germline, CDR1 is SEHNR and CDR2 FQNEAQ (reference sequence). This CDR3 is 16 amino acids long. V lost 2 bases, J lost 8 bases, and 16 bases lay in between. CDR3: CASSLLGASRDSPLHF. CDR3 sequence (DNA): TGTGCCAGCAGCTTATTAGGAGCTAGCAGGGATTCACCCCTCCACTTT.

The rearrangement joins TRBV4-1 to TRBJ2-7, with D uncertain. CDR1 is MGHRA and CDR2 is YSYEKL in the germline V gene. The CDR3 extends over 15 amino acids. The V end lost 1 base, the J end lost 0 bases, and 10 bases lay between the germline ends. CDR3 residues: CASSQGAGNSYEQYF. The CDR3 region has the DNA TGCGCCAGCAGCCAAGGGGCAGGAAACTCCTACGAGCAGTACTTC.

V and J are TRBV27 and TRBJ2-7; TRBD1 matches 8 bases. V lost 5 bases and J lost 6; bases outside the gene matches: 9. The CDR3 runs to 14 residues. Germline-derived CDR1 and CDR2 are MNHEY and SMNVEV (reference sequence). The CDR3 sequence is CASSPRAGGSEQYF. The CDR3 DNA follows: TGTGCCAGCAGTCCCCGGGCAGGGGGCAGCGAGCAGTACTTC.

The sample holds one count of this clone. The genes are TRBV14 and TRBJ2-3, with unresolved D. Germline-derived CDR1 and CDR2 are SGHDN and FVKESK. The CDR3 extends over 14 amino acids. Trimming pared 2 bases from V and 0 bases from J, leaving 6 bases between. As DNA, the CDR3 is TGTGCCAGCAGCCAACGCTACAGCACAGATACGCAGTATTTT. It translates to CASSQRYSTDTQYF.

The chain combines TRBV29-1 with TRBJ2-1; 7 bases line up with TRBD1. The V segment lost 1 base and the J segment 7 bases; nucleotides outside the gene matches: 7. Germline CDR1 reads SQVTM; CDR2 reads ANQGSEA. The CDR3 has 14 residues. The CDR3: CSVEGSGRGNEQFF. CDR3 sequence (DNA): TGCAGCGTTGAAGGTTCTGGCAGGGGGAATGAGCAGTTCTTC.

This chain uses TRBV3-1 (or the pseudogene TRBV3-2) with TRBJ1-1; no clear D gene. Per the germline V gene, CDR1 is LGHDT and CDR2 is YNNKEL (reference sequence). The CDR3 sequence is 12 residues long. Trimming stripped 4 bases from V and 3 bases from J, with 6 bases between. This chain's CDR3 is CASSLRDTEAFF. The CDR3, as DNA: TGTGCCAGCAGCCTAAGGGACACTGAAGCTTTCTTT.

The chain joins TRBV4-1 to TRBJ2-7; no clear D. Trimming removed 3 bases from V and 2 bases from J, with 11 bases in between. The germline gives CDR1 MGHRA, CDR2 YSYEKL. CDR3 length: 14 amino acids. CDR3 sequence: CASSQRTPPYEQYF. The CDR3 DNA follows: TGCGCCAGCAGCCAGCGGACCCCGCCCTACGAGCAGTACTTC.

V is TRBV7-8 and J is TRBJ2-7; a weak D match, TRBD2 (6 bases). CDR1 SGHVS and CDR2 FQNEAQ come from the germline V gene. V lost 1 base and J 12 bases, leaving 19 bases between the germline ends. This CDR3 region has 14 residues. As DNA, the CDR3 is TGTGCCAGCAGCTTAGGTCCGGCCGGGGGACGAGGGTACTTC. Amino acids: CASSLGPAGGRGYF.

The rearrangement links TRBV27 to TRBJ2-2; possible D gene TRBD1, 5 bases. Per the germline V gene, CDR1 is MNHEY and CDR2 is SMNVEV (reference sequence). This CDR3 is 14 amino acids long. The ends were cut back, 2 bases at V and 3 bases at J, with 7 bases in the middle. CDR3 sequence reads: CASSLHRHTGELFF. The CDR3 coding sequence is TGTGCCAGCAGTTTACACAGGCACACCGGGGAGCTGTTTTTT.

The chain employs TRBV4-3 and TRBJ1-2, with D hard to call. Between the trimmed V and J ends, which lost 0 bases and 6 bases, there was a span of 14 bases. The CDR3 length is 15 residues. Germline V gives CDR1 LGHNA, CDR2 YSLEER. CDR3 nucleotide sequence: TGCGCCAGCAGCCAAGACTCCTGGCCTAGTGATGGCTACACCTTC. Protein product: CASSQDSWPSDGYTF.

The chain combines TRBV28 with TRBJ2-3, with 9 bases matching TRBD1. CDR3 length: 15 residues. The V segment lost 3 bases and the J segment 4 bases; nucleotides outside the gene matches: 5. The germline gives CDR1 MDHEN, CDR2 SYDVKM. CDR3 loop: CASSFTQGASDTQYF. DNA of the CDR3: TGTGCCAGCAGTTTTACACAGGGGGCCTCAGATACGCAGTATTTT.

This chain joins TRBV5-1 and TRBJ1-2; the D gene is possibly TRBD1 (5 bases). V lost 0 bases, J lost 8 bases, and 14 bases lay in between. The CDR3 sequence is 14 residues long. Germline loops: CDR1 SGHRS, CDR2 YFSETQ. CDR3 in amino acids: CASSLGPGTGGYTF. CDR3 DNA: TGCGCCAGCAGCTTGGGTCCAGGGACGGGGGGCTACACCTTC.

The chain links TRBV19 to TRBJ2-6; D call uncertain. The V end lost 4 bases, the J end lost 0 bases, and 7 bases lay between the germline ends. The V gene's germline CDR1 is LNHDA and CDR2 SQIVND (reference sequence). CDR3 length equals 15 residues. The CDR3 sequence: CASSTIRSGANVLTF. The CDR3 DNA reads as TGTGCCAGTAGTACTATTCGCTCTGGGGCCAACGTCCTGACTTTC.

This sequence joins TRBV3-1 (or the pseudogene TRBV3-2) and TRBJ2-7; 7 bases are a match to TRBD1. The germline V gene encodes CDR1 LGHDT and CDR2 YNNKEL (reference sequence). The CDR3 is made up of 12 amino acids. With 2 bases clipped from V and 6 bases from J, the junction kept 1 base outside the gene matches. The CDR3 is CASSQRGLEQYF. CDR3 nucleotide sequence: TGTGCCAGCAGCCAAAGGGGGCTCGAGCAGTACTTC.

This chain joins TRBV29-1 and TRBJ1-2; the match to TRBD1 covers 10 bases. This CDR3 spans 14 amino acids. Germline V gene data show CDR1 as SQVTM and CDR2 as ANQGSEA. Trimming at V came to 0 bases and at J to 6 bases, leaving 4 bases not matched to a gene. CDR3 in amino acids: CSVEDPGTGDGYTF. DNA of the CDR3: TGCAGCGTTGAAGATCCTGGGACAGGGGATGGCTACACCTTC.

CDR3 sequence (DNA): TGTGCCAGCAGTTCGCCGGGGCTGAACACTGAAGCTTTCTTT. This gives the protein CASSSPGLNTEAFF. The chain is built from TRBV6-2 or TRBV6-3 and TRBJ1-1; possible D gene TRBD1, 5 bases. Germline values: CDR1 MNHEY, CDR2 SVGEGT. The CDR3 contains 14 residues. V lost 4 bases, J lost 0 bases, and 9 bases lay in between.

This clone came up a few times. The chain couples TRBV5-1 to TRBJ2-5, with TRBD1 matching over 9 bases. This CDR3 has 14 amino acids. Germline V gene data show CDR1 as SGHRS and CDR2 as YFSETQ. The V gene end was trimmed by 3 bases and the J gene end by 3 bases; junction bases not matched to a gene: 3. The CDR3, as DNA: TGCGCCAGCAGCTCGGGACAGGGTAAAGAGACCCAGTACTTC. Its protein product is CASSSGQGKETQYF.

In nucleotides, the CDR3 is TGTGCCATCAGCCTAAACCCCGCGGACTCTGGGGCCAACGTCCTGACTTTC. Its translation is CAISLNPADSGANVLTF. The rearrangement uses TRBV10-3 and TRBJ2-6; D is undetermined. V lost 6 bases and J 0 bases, leaving 15 bases between the germline ends. This CDR3 has 17 residues. Germline V gene data show CDR1 as ENHRY and CDR2 as SYGVKD.

V gene TRBV18 combines with J gene TRBJ1-1; no clear D gene. V was cut by 3 bases and J by 8 bases, with 19 bases left in between. The CDR3 runs 15 residues. CDR1 KGHSH and CDR2 LQKENI come from the germline V gene. This CDR3 reads CASSPDLSLGREAFF. The CDR3 region has the DNA TGTGCCAGCTCACCGGACCTTTCCCTTGGGAGAGAAGCTTTCTTT.

This chain joins TRBV6-6 and TRBJ1-2; 10 nucleotides match TRBD1. V lost 4 bases and J lost 2; bases outside the gene matches: 1. Germline CDR1 and CDR2: MNHNY and SVGAGI (reference sequence). This CDR3 contains 14 residues. The CDR3: CASSWTGGNYGYTF. The DNA of the CDR3 is TGTGCCAGCAGTTGGACAGGGGGAAACTATGGCTACACCTTC.

V gene TRBV9 combines with J gene TRBJ2-1; possible D gene TRBD1, 5 bases. The CDR3 contains 14 residues. The V end was cut by 3 bases, the J end by 6 bases, with 13 bases between. The germline V gene encodes CDR1 SGDLS and CDR2 YYNGEE. In DNA form, the CDR3 reads TGTGCCAGCAGCGCACAACCGACAGTCAATGAGCAGTTCTTC. The encoded protein is CASSAQPTVNEQFF.

The count of this clone is one. The V call is TRBV9, the J call TRBJ2-7; D uncertain. This CDR3 spans 14 amino acids. Trimming took off 0 bases at V and 2 bases at J, with 9 bases between the two ends. Germline V gene data show CDR1 as SGDLS and CDR2 as YYNGEE. The CDR3 region has the DNA TGTGCCAGCAGCGTAGGGTCCACACCCTACGAGCAGTACTTC. Amino acid sequence: CASSVGSTPYEQYF.

This sequence joins TRBV14 and TRBJ1-2; a possible D gene is TRBD1 (5 bases). The germline gives CDR1 SGHDN, CDR2 FVKESK. CDR3 size: 11 residues. V was clipped by 4 bases and J by 13 bases, with 13 bases between them. The CDR3 loop reads CASSRAGVGTF. CDR3 coding DNA: TGTGCCAGCAGCCGGGCGGGGGTAGGCACCTTC.